The 2 T cell receptor beta chains below were found in one sample sequenced in a study of cytomegalovirus exposure and HLA in healthy donors. Primers included in the PCR were 60 Vbeta and 13 Jbeta primers. Repertoires were generated with immunoSEQ multiplex PCR, while TCRdb's copy carries only in-frame clones and drops some. The table includes around 260,000 clones, about four fifths detected once. The specimen was PBMCs. These receptors all come from a girl aged 2-10 years in good health and CMV-seronegative.

The chain has TRBV7-9 and TRBJ1-2; the D is unclear. Germline V gene sequence: CDR1 SEHNR, CDR2 FQNEAQ (reference sequence). Trimming cost V 1 base and J 4 bases, with 16 bases left between them. The CDR3 totals 16 residues. The CDR3 DNA reads TGTGCCAGCAGCTTAGACCTAACTTCGGCGGGCTATGGCTACACCTTC. Protein sequence: CASSLDLTSAGYGYTF.

This sequence joins TRBV6-1 and TRBJ1-2; D call uncertain. CDR1 is MNHNS, CDR2 SASEGT, per germline. V lost 6 bases to trimming and J lost 4 bases, with 12 bases between them. There are 13 residues in the CDR3. The CDR3 loop is CASRNPLVYGYTF. CDR3 DNA sequence: TGTGCCAGCAGGAATCCGTTAGTCTATGGCTACACCTTC.